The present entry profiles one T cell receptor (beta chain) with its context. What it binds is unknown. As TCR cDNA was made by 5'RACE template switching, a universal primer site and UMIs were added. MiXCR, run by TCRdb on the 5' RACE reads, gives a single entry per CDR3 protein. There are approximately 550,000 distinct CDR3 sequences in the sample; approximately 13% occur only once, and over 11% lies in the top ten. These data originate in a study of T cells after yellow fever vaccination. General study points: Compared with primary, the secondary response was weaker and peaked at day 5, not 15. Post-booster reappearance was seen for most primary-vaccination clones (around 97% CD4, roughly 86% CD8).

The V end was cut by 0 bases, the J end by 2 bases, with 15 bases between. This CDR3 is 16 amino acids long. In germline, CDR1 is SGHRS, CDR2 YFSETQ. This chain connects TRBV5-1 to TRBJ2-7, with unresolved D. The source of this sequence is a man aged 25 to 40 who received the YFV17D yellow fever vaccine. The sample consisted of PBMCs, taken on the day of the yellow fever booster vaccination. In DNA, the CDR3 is TGCGCCAGCAGCTTGGAGGGCAGCAAGGTTACCTACGAGCAGTACTTC. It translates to CASSLEGSKVTYEQYF.